This TCR beta chain was recorded in a study of cytomegalovirus exposure and HLA in healthy donors. Overall study context: Among 398 genotyped donors, approximately 80% fell in the Caucasian-associated ancestry cluster. Broader study findings: Among the most significant clusters, several appeared linked to common viral pathogens in a later analysis.

The PCR was carried out with 60 Vbeta primers and 13 Jbeta primers. Original data processing: The authors later counted about 80 million unique TCR beta chains, around 9.9 million of them shared. Assay: immunoSEQ multiplex PCR; the TCRdb copy retains only in-frame clones and omits some. Clone size and V and J calls were adopted from that table, with D and trimming inferred from the DNA. The sample records 150,000 to 200,000 clones, more than 60% being singletons. V lost 3 bases to trimming and J lost 3 bases, with 14 bases between them. Germline V gene sequence: CDR1 GTSNPN, CDR2 SVGIG (reference sequence). This CDR3 has 14 amino acids. As regards this clone: Its specificity is unknown.

The origin of this receptor is a human donor in good health. The V gene is TRBV30, the J gene TRBJ1-1; D uncertain. Specimen: PBMCs. CDR3 in DNA: TGTGCCTGGAGGGCCGGGCGGGTAGACACTGAAGCTTTCTTT. Its protein is CAWRAGRVDTEAFF.